Below are 3 T cell receptor beta chains sequenced from a single sample in a study of beta chain features in type 1 diabetes. Investigators reverse transcribed all isolated RNA, so they sequenced expressed TCRB transcripts. Data came from immunoSEQ multiplex PCR; TCRdb stores just in-frame clones and leaves some out. The repertoire has under 400,000 clones, around 19% of them found once; the top ten carry approximately 0.041%. Sequencing was carried out using naive CD4+ T cells from blood. The receptors stem from a woman aged 18 to 35 in good health.

This clone has more than one count but fewer than ten. V is TRBV7-2 and J is TRBJ1-5, with a possible D match to TRBD1 (6 bases). The V end lost 0 bases, the J end lost 3 bases, and 9 bases lay between the germline ends. Per germline, CDR1 SGHTA and CDR2 FQGNSA. There are 15 residues in the CDR3. The CDR3 sequence: CASSLAGTPNQPQHF. The CDR3 DNA reads TGTGCCAGCAGCTTAGCAGGGACACCCAATCAGCCCCAGCATTTT.

V is TRBV29-1 and J is TRBJ1-4; D possibly corresponds to TRBD1 (6 bases). V was cut by 7 bases and J by 3 bases, with 12 bases left in between. Germline V lookup: CDR1 SQVTM, CDR2 ANQGSEA. This CDR3 comprises 13 residues. This CDR3 reads CSAGGRPNEKLFF. The DNA for the CDR3 is TGCAGCGCTGGGGGCAGGCCTAATGAAAAACTGTTTTTT.

This clone has only a few counts. The chain combines TRBV14 with TRBJ2-1; TRBD2 matches 11 bases. V was pared by 4 bases and J by 12 bases, with 8 bases of the junction left unmatched. CDR1 is SGHDN, CDR2 FVKESK, per germline. The CDR3 totals 14 residues. The CDR3 DNA sequence: TGTGCCAGCAGCCGCGGGACTAGCGGCTCAAGGCAGTTCTTC. Its translation is CASSRGTSGSRQFF.